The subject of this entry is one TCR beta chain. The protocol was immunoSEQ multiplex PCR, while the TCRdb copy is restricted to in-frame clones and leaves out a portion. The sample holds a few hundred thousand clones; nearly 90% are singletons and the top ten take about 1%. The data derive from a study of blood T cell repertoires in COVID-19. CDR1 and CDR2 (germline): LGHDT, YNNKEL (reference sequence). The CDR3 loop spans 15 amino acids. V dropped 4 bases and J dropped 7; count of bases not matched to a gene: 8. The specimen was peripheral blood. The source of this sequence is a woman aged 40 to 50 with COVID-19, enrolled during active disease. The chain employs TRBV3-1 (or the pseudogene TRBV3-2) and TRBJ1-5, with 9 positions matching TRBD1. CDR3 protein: CASSPGTGQGQPQHF. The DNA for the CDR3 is TGTGCCAGCAGCCCCGGGACAGGGCAAGGGCAGCCCCAGCATTTT.